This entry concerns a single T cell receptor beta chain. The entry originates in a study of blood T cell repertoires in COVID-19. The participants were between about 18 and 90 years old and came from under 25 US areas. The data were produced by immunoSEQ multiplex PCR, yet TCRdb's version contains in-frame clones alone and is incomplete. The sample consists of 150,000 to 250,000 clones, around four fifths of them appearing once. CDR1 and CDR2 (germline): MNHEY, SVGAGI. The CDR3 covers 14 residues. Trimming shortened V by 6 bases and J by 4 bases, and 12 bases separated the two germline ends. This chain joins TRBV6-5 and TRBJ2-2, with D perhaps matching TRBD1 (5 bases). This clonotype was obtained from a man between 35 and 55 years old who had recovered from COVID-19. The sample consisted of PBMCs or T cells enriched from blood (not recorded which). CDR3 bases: TGTGCCAGCAGGTCGCTGGGGCGCACCGGGGAGCTGTTTTTT. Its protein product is CASRSLGRTGELFF.